The sequence of this TCR beta chain was determined in a study of T cell repertoires in cytomegalovirus infection. Overall study: Peptides in the study included HLA-C-restricted and HLA-B-restricted CMV epitopes. TCR beta signatures that were public indicated CMV infection and matching HLA type.

Notes on this clonotype: What it binds is not known.

Germline V gene data show CDR1 as MNHEY and CDR2 as SVGEGT. This CDR3 has 15 amino acids. Trimming removed 6 bases at V and 0 bases at J, with 13 bases between. Points from the study as a whole: CMV-specific TCR beta clonotypes restricted by HLA-C were the ones dominating the ex vivo response. Pooled public TCR beta family frequency picked out CMV carriers with the relevant HLA.

TCRdb re-analysed the reads in MiXCR, keeping a single row per CDR3 protein. This table has some 920,000 distinct CDR3 sequences, approximately 32% appearing once. The receptor's source is a human donor in good health (CMV status not recorded). Some clones in this sample may be carry-over from other donors' samples. The V call is TRBV6-2 or TRBV6-3, the J call TRBJ2-3; D might be TRBD1 or TRBD2, each matching 5 bases. This sample comprised cultured CD8+ T cells from PBMCs, obtained from culture after CMV antigen stimulation. The DNA of the CDR3 is TGTGCCAGCAGATGGGACGGAGAAAGCACAGATACGCAGTATTTT. This encodes CASRWDGESTDTQYF.